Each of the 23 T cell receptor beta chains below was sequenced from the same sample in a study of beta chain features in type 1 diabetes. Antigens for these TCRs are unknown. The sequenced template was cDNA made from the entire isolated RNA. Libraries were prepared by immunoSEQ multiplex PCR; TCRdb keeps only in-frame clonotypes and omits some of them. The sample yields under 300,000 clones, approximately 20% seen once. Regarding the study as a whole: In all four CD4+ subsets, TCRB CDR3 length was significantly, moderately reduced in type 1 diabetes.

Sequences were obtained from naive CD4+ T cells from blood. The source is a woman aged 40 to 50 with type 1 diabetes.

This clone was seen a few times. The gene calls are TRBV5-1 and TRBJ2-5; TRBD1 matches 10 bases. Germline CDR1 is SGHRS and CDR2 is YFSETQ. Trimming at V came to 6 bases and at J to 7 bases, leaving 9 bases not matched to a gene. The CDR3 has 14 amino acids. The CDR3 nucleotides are TGCGCCAGCACCCGAGGGACAGGGGCTGGGACCCAGTACTTC. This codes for CASTRGTGAGTQYF.

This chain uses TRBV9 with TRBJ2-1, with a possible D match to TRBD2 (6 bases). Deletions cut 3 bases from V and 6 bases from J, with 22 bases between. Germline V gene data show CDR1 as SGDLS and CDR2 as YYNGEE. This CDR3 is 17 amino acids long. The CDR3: CASSGRSWGGTSNEQFF. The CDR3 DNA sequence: TGTGCCAGCAGCGGGAGGTCATGGGGAGGCACTAGCAATGAGCAGTTCTTC. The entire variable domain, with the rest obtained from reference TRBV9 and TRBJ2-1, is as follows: DSGVTQTPKHLITATGQRVTLRCSPRSGDLSVYWYQQSLDQGLQFLIQYYNGEERAKGNILERFSAQQFPDLHSELNLSSLELGDSALYFCASSGRSWGGTSNEQFFGPGTRLTVL.

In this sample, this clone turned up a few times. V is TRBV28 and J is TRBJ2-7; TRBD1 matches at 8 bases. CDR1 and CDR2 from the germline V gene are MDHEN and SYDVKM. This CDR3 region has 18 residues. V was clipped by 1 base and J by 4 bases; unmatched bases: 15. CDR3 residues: CASSLSVIRDRLPYEQYF. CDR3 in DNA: TGTGCCAGCAGTTTATCCGTCATCCGGGACAGGTTACCTTACGAGCAGTACTTC.

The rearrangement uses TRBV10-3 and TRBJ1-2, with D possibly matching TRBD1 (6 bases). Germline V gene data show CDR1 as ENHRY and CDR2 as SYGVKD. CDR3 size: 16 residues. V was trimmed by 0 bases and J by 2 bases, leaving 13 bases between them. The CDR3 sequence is CAISESRAGANYGYTF. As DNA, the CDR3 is TGTGCCATCAGTGAGTCGAGGGCAGGGGCGAACTATGGCTACACCTTC.

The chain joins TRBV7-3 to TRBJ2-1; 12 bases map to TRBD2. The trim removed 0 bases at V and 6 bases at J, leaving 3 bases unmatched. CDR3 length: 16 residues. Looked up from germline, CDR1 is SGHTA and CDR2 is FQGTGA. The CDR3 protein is CASSLTASGGANEQFF. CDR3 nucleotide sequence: TGTGCCAGCAGCTTAACGGCTAGCGGGGGGGCCAATGAGCAGTTCTTC.

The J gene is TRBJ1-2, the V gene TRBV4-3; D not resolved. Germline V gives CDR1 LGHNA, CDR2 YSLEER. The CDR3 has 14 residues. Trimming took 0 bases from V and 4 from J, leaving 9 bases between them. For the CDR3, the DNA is TGCGCCAGCAGCCAAGATGCGGTCGGCTATGGCTACACCTTC. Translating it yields CASSQDAVGYGYTF.

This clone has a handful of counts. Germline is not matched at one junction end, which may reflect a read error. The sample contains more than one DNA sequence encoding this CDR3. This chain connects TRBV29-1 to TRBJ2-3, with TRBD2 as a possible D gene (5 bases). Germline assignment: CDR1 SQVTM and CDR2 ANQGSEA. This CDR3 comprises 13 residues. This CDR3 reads CSVDAGGTDTQYF. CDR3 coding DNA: TGCAGCGTTGACGCGGGCGGCACGGATACGCAGTATTTT.

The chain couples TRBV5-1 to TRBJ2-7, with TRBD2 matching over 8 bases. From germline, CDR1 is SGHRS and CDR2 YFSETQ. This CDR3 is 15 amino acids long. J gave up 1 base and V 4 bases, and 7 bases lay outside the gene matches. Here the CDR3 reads CASSPSGSFSYEQYF. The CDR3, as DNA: TGCGCCAGCAGCCCGAGCGGGAGTTTTTCCTACGAGCAGTACTTC.

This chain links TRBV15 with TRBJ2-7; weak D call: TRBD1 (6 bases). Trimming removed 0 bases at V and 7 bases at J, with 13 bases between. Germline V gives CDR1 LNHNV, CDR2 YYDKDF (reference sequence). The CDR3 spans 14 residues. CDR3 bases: TGTGCCACCAGCAGAGATCCAGGGGTAGGGGAGCAGTACTTC. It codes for CATSRDPGVGEQYF.

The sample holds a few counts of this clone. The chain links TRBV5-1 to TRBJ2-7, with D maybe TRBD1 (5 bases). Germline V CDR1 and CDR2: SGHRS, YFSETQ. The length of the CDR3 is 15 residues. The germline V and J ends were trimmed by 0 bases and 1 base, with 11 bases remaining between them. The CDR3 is CASSLASGSSYEQYF. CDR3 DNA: TGCGCCAGCAGCTTGGCGTCAGGGTCTTCCTACGAGCAGTACTTC.

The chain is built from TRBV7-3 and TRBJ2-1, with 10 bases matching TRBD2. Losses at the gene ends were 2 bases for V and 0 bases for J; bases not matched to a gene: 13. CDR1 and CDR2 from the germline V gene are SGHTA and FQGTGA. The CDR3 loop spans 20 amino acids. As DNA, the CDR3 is TGTGCCAGCAGCTTATGGGGGGGAGGTAGCGGGAGGAGCTCCTACAATGAGCAGTTCTTC. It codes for CASSLWGGGSGRSSYNEQFF.

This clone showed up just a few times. The CDR3 nucleotides are TGTGCCAGCAGCCCCCAACTGAACACCGGGGAGCTGTTTTTT. This sequence encodes CASSPQLNTGELFF. This chain connects TRBV5-4 to TRBJ2-2; the D is unclear. This CDR3 region has 14 residues. Trimming removed 4 bases at V and 1 base at J, with 8 bases between. Germline V lookup: CDR1 SGHNT, CDR2 YYREEE (reference sequence).

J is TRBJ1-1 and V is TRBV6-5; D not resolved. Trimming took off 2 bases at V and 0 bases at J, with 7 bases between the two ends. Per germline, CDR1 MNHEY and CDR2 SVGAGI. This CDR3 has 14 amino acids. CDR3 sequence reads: CASSYAYLNTEAFF. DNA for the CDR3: TGTGCCAGCAGTTACGCCTATCTGAACACTGAAGCTTTCTTT.

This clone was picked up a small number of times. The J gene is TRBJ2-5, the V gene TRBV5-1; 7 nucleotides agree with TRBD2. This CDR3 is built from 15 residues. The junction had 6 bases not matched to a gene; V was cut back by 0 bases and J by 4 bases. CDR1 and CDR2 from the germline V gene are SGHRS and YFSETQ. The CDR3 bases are TGCGCCAGCAGCTTGGTCGGGGGGAATGGAGAGACCCAGTACTTC. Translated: CASSLVGGNGETQYF.

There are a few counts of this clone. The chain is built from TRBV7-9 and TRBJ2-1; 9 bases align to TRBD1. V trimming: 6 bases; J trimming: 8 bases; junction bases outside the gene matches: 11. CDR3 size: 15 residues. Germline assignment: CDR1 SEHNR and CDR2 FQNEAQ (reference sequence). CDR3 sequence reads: CASSRKGQGIDEQFF. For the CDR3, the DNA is TGTGCCAGCAGTCGAAAGGGACAGGGTATCGATGAGCAGTTCTTC.

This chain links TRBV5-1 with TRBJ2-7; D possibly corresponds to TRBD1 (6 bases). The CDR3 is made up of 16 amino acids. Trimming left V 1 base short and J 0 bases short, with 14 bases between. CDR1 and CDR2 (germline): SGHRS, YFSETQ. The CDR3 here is CASSLSRTDFSYEQYF. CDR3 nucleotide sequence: TGCGCCAGCAGCTTGTCCCGGACAGACTTCTCCTACGAGCAGTACTTC.

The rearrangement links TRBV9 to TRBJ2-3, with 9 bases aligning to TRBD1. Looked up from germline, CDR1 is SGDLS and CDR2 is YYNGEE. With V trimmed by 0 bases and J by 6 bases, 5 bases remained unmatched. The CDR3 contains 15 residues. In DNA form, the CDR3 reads TGTGCCAGCAGCGTAGGGACAGGGGTAGTGGATACGCAGTATTTT. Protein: CASSVGTGVVDTQYF.

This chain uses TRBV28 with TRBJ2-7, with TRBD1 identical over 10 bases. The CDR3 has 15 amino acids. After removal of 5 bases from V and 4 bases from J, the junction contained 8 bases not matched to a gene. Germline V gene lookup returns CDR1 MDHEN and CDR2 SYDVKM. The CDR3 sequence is CASSVPGQGSYEQYF. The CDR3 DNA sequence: TGTGCCAGCAGTGTCCCGGGACAGGGGTCATACGAGCAGTACTTC. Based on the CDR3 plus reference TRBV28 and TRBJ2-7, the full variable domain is DVKVTQSSRYLVKRTGEKVFLECVQDMDHENMFWYRQDPGLGLRLIYFSYDVKMKEKGDIPEGYSVSREKKERFSLILESASTNQTSMYLCASSVPGQGSYEQYFGPGTRLTVT.

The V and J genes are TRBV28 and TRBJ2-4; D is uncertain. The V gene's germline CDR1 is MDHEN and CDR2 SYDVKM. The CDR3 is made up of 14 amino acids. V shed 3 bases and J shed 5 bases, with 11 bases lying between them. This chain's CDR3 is CASSLAQPQNIQYF. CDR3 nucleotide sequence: TGTGCCAGCAGTTTGGCACAGCCTCAAAACATTCAGTACTTC.

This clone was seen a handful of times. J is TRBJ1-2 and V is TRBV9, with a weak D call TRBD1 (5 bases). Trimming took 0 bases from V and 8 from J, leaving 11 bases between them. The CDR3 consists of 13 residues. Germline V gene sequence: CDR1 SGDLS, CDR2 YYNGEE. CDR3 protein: CASSVAVGEGYTF. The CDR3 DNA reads TGTGCCAGCAGCGTAGCTGTAGGGGAAGGCTACACCTTC.

This CDR3 is CASSIPQGGAGNQPQHF. CDR3 in DNA: TGTGCCAGCAGTATCCCCCAGGGGGGCGCAGGCAATCAGCCCCAGCATTTT. The chain recombines TRBV28 with TRBJ1-5; 7 positions match TRBD1. CDR3 size: 17 residues. V was pared by 5 bases and J by 2 bases, with 12 bases of the junction left unmatched. Germline-derived CDR1 and CDR2 are MDHEN and SYDVKM.

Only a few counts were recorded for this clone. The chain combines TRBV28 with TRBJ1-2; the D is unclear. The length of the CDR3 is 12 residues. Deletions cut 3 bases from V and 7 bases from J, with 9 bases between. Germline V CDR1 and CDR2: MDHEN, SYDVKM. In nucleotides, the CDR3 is TGTGCCAGCAGTTTCCAGAATCTTGGCTACACCTTC. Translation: CASSFQNLGYTF.

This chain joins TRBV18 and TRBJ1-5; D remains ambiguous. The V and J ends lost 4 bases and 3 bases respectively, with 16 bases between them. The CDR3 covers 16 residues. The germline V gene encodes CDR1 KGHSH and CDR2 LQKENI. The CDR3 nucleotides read TGTGCCAGCTCACGTTCCTACCCCGAAGACAATCAGCCCCAGCATTTT. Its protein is CASSRSYPEDNQPQHF.